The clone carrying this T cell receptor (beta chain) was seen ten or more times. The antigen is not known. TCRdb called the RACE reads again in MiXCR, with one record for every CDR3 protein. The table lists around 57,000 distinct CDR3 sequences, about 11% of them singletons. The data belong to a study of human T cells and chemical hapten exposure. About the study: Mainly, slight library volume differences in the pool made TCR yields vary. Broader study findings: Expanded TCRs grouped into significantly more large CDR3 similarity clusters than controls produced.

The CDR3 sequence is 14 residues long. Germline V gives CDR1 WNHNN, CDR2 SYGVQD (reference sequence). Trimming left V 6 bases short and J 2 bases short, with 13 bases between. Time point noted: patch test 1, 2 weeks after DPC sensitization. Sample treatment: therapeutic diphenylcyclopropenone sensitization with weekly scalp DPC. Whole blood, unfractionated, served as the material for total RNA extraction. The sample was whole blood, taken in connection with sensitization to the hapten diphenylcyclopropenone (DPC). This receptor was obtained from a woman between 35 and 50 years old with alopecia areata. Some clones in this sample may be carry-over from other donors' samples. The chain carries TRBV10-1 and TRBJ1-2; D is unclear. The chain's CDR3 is CASSPGLLNYGYTF. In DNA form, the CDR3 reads TGCGCCAGCAGCCCAGGACTCCTAAACTATGGCTACACCTTC.